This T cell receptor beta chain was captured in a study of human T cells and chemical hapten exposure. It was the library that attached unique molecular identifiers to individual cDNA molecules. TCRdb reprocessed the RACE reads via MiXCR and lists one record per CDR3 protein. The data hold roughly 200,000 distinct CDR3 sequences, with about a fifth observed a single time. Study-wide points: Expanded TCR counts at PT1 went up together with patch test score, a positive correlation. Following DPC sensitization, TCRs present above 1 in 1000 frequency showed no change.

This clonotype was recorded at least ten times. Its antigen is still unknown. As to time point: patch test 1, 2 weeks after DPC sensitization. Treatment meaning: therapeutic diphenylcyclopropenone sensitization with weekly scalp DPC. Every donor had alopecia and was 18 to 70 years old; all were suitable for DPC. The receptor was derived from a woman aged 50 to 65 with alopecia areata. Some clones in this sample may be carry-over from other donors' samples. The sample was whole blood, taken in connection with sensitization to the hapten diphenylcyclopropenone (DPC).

This chain's CDR3 is CASKRRQGYQPQHF. CDR3 nucleotide sequence: TGTGCCAGCAAGAGGCGACAGGGGTATCAGCCCCAGCATTTT. The chain recombines TRBV2 with TRBJ1-5, with 8 nucleotides matching TRBD1. Germline V gene lookup returns CDR1 SNHLY and CDR2 FYNNEI. The J segment lost 5 bases and the V segment lost 7 bases, leaving 7 bases of the junction unmatched. The CDR3 runs to 14 residues.